One and the same sample provided the 26 T cell receptor beta chains below, sequenced in a study of shared clonotypes between healthy human individuals (dated by TCRdb to about 2020). Library preparation was by the immunoSEQ multiplex PCR assay. TCRdb stores this immuneACCESS table with in-frame sequences only. Part of the clones is absent; in the studies checked, under half of the shortfall reflects unresolved V genes, and no reason is known for the rest. The sample table records more than 2,000,000 clones; approximately 92% of these occur just once. Clones ranked in the top ten supply over 0.12% of the sample. The sequenced sample was naive CD4+ T cells sorted from blood. The intended sense of this specimen's cell subset or site label: CD45RA+ positively selected. The source is a man between 18 and 29 years old in good health.

The rearrangement uses TRBV18 and TRBJ1-1, with D perhaps matching TRBD1 (6 bases). This CDR3 comprises 14 residues. Between the trimmed V and J ends, which lost 4 bases and 3 bases, there was a span of 12 bases. The V gene's germline CDR1 is KGHSH and CDR2 LQKENI. In DNA, the CDR3 is TGTGCCAGCTCACGGGGGCCGACGGACACTGAAGCTTTCTTT. It encodes CASSRGPTDTEAFF.

The V and J genes are TRBV6-1 and TRBJ2-7; D may be TRBD2 (6 bases). CDR1 and CDR2 (germline): MNHNS, SASEGT. V was shortened by 5 bases and J by 6 bases, with 14 bases between the two germline ends. The CDR3 sequence is 13 residues long. CDR3 sequence (DNA): TGTGCCAGCAGTCCTGCTTGGGGGGTCGAGCAGTACTTC. The encoded protein is CASSPAWGVEQYF.

The CDR3 spells CAISEPTGFGVSYTF. The DNA of the CDR3 is TGTGCCATCAGTGAGCCGACTGGCTTCGGGGTAAGCTACACCTTC. This rearrangement joins TRBV10-3 to TRBJ1-2; D is unclear. CDR3 size: 15 residues. CDR1 is ENHRY, CDR2 SYGVKD, per germline. V gave up 2 bases and J gave up 9 bases, with 19 bases separating them.

The V call is TRBV7-2, the J call TRBJ2-1; 7 bases are a match to TRBD2. This CDR3 is built from 14 residues. The germline gives CDR1 SGHTA, CDR2 FQGNSA. The J segment lost 8 bases and the V segment lost 3 bases, leaving 7 bases of the junction unmatched. The DNA for the CDR3 is TGTGCCAGCAGCTTGCGGGGGAGAAGCTATGAGCAGTTCTTC. Protein sequence: CASSLRGRSYEQFF. The variable domain in full, completed from reference TRBV7-2 and TRBJ2-1, reads GAGVSQSPSNKVTEKGKDVELRCDPISGHTALYWYRQSLGQGLEFLIYFQGNSAPDKSGLPSDRFSAERTGGSVSTLTIQRTQQEDSAVYLCASSLRGRSYEQFFGPGTRLTVL.

The CDR3 sequence is CASSVEASGTQYF. Written as DNA, the CDR3 is TGTGCCAGCAGCGTAGAGGCTAGCGGGACGCAGTATTTT. V usage is TRBV9 and J usage is TRBJ2-3, with TRBD2 matching over 8 bases. The J segment lost 9 bases and the V segment lost 0 bases, leaving 3 bases of the junction unmatched. The CDR3 consists of 13 residues. Germline V gene lookup returns CDR1 SGDLS and CDR2 YYNGEE.

The rearrangement links TRBV28 to TRBJ1-1; D gene ambiguous. CDR1 is MDHEN, CDR2 SYDVKM, per germline. Deletions cut 3 bases from V and 9 bases from J, with 8 bases between. The CDR3 contains 11 residues. The CDR3 DNA sequence: TGTGCCAGCAGTTTCGCTGGAAAAGCTTTCTTT. It yields the protein CASSFAGKAFF.

V usage is TRBV11-2 and J usage is TRBJ2-7, with D possibly matching TRBD1 (6 bases). Germline V CDR1 and CDR2: SGHAT, FQNNGV. V lost 8 bases, J lost 3 bases, and 20 bases lay in between. The CDR3 runs 15 residues. CDR3 bases: TGTGCCAGCTCTCGGAGCCGGGACAATGACTACGAGCAGTACTTC. Translation gives CASSRSRDNDYEQYF.

This chain connects TRBV6-5 to TRBJ2-5; no clear D gene. Trimming left V 6 bases short and J 1 base short, with 15 bases between. The germline V gene has CDR1 MNHEY and CDR2 SVGAGI. The CDR3 length is 15 residues. Here the CDR3 reads CASRQHRRIQETQYF. In DNA form, the CDR3 reads TGTGCCAGCAGGCAGCACCGCAGGATCCAAGAGACCCAGTACTTC.

This clone appeared a single time. The chain carries TRBV5-1 and TRBJ2-6; unclear D gene. Germline CDR1 and CDR2: SGHRS and YFSETQ. This CDR3 has 16 amino acids. Trimming took 1 base from V and 1 from J, leaving 9 bases between them. The CDR3 DNA reads as TGCGCCAGCAGCTTGCCCCACACTTCTGGGGCCAACGTCCTGACTTTC. This sequence encodes CASSLPHTSGANVLTF.

CDR3 region: CAISESRDRGPGEQYF. CDR3 in DNA: TGTGCCATCAGTGAGTCTCGAGACAGGGGGCCTGGGGAGCAGTACTTC. V gene TRBV10-3 combines with J gene TRBJ2-5, with 10 bases matching TRBD1. Losses at the gene ends were 0 bases for V and 11 bases for J; bases not matched to a gene: 12. CDR3 length: 16 residues. CDR1 and CDR2 (germline): ENHRY, SYGVKD.

The rearrangement joins TRBV5-1 to TRBJ1-1; D might be TRBD1 (5 bases). V was shortened by 6 bases and J by 1 base, with 10 bases between the two germline ends. CDR1 SGHRS and CDR2 YFSETQ come from the germline V gene. This CDR3 region has 13 residues. The CDR3: CASTTDRNTEAFF. CDR3 DNA sequence: TGCGCCAGCACCACAGACAGGAACACTGAAGCTTTCTTT.

The chain uses TRBV28 and TRBJ2-7; TRBD1 agrees at 9 bases. This CDR3 is 14 amino acids long. With 3 bases clipped from V and 4 bases from J, the junction kept 4 bases outside the gene matches. Germline CDR1 is MDHEN and CDR2 is SYDVKM. The CDR3 region is CASSLNRGPYEQYF. The CDR3 DNA reads as TGTGCCAGCAGTTTGAACAGGGGGCCTTACGAGCAGTACTTC.

The gene calls are TRBV28 and TRBJ1-6; 9 bases line up with TRBD1. V shed 8 bases, J shed 10 bases, and the junction held 9 bases outside the gene matches. The germline V gene encodes CDR1 MDHEN and CDR2 SYDVKM. The CDR3 sequence is 14 residues long. CDR3 protein: CASHDRGRGSPLHF. The CDR3 region has the DNA TGTGCCAGCCACGACAGGGGGAGGGGCTCACCCCTCCACTTT. Full variable domain (missing parts from reference TRBV28 and TRBJ1-6): DVKVTQSSRYLVKRTGEKVFLECVQDMDHENMFWYRQDPGLGLRLIYFSYDVKMKEKGDIPEGYSVSREKKERFSLILESASTNQTSMYLCASHDRGRGSPLHFGNGTRLTVT.

The chain combines TRBV4-3 with TRBJ2-2; 8 nucleotides align to TRBD2. V gave up 4 bases and J gave up 2 bases; unmatched junction bases: 9. Germline V gene sequence: CDR1 LGHNA, CDR2 YSLEER. The CDR3 is 17 residues long. The CDR3 DNA reads as TGCGCCAGCAGCCCTCACGGCAGCGGGAGTAACACCGGGGAGCTGTTTTTT. It codes for CASSPHGSGSNTGELFF.

V is TRBV28 and J is TRBJ1-2, with a possible D match to TRBD1 (6 bases). CDR3 length equals 15 residues. V gave up 5 bases and J gave up 3 bases, with 16 bases separating them. Looked up from germline, CDR1 is MDHEN and CDR2 is SYDVKM. The CDR3 coding sequence is TGTGCCAGCAGTGTCCTGGGGGCAGGGGACTATGGCTACACCTTC. Its protein product is CASSVLGAGDYGYTF.

Comment on this clone: This specimen includes other DNA sequences encoding the same CDR3. V is TRBV20-1 and J is TRBJ2-5; 7 bases line up with TRBD2. V was pared by 5 bases and J by 3 bases, with 0 bases of the junction left unmatched. CDR1 DFQATT and CDR2 SNEGSKA come from the germline V gene (reference sequence). There are 11 residues in the CDR3. CDR3 in DNA: TGCAGTGCTCGGGGGGAAGAGACCCAGTACTTC. It is translated as CSARGEETQYF.

This rearrangement joins TRBV9 to TRBJ1-2; TRBD1 matches 7 bases. J gave up 4 bases and V 0 bases, and 6 bases lay outside the gene matches. Germline V CDR1 and CDR2: SGDLS, YYNGEE. The CDR3 has 15 residues. The CDR3 reads CASSVAGGLVYGYTF. In DNA form, the CDR3 reads TGTGCCAGCAGCGTAGCAGGGGGACTAGTCTATGGCTACACCTTC.

CDR3 region: CASSSTWGAGGNTGELFF. The CDR3 DNA reads TGTGCCAGCAGCTCCACCTGGGGAGCGGGGGGGAACACCGGGGAGCTGTTTTTT. The rearrangement uses TRBV7-2 and TRBJ2-2, with 9 bases that match TRBD2. Germline V gives CDR1 SGHTA, CDR2 FQGNSA. The CDR3 extends over 18 amino acids. Losses at the gene ends were 4 bases for V and 1 base for J; bases not matched to a gene: 10. Full variable domain (rest looked up from reference TRBV7-2 and TRBJ2-2): GAGVSQSPSNKVTEKGKDVELRCDPISGHTALYWYRQSLGQGLEFLIYFQGNSAPDKSGLPSDRFSAERTGGSVSTLTIQRTQQEDSAVYLCASSSTWGAGGNTGELFFGEGSRLTVL.

This chain joins TRBV30 and TRBJ1-1; the D gene is possibly TRBD1 (6 bases). CDR1 and CDR2 (germline): GTSNPN, SVGIG (reference sequence). This CDR3 region has 16 residues. V was clipped by 2 bases and J by 1 base, with 17 bases between them. The CDR3, as DNA: TGTGCCTGGAGTCAACGGGGGGGGCAGGGGAACACTGAAGCTTTCTTT. Protein: CAWSQRGGQGNTEAFF. Supplemented by reference TRBV30 and TRBJ1-1, the full variable domain reads SQTIHQWPATLVQPVGSPLSLECTVEGTSNPNLYWYRQAAGRGLQLLFYSVGIGQISSEVPQNLSASRPQDRQFILSSKKLLLSDSGFYLCAWSQRGGQGNTEAFFGQGTRLTVV.

On this clone itself: One end of the junction is discordant with germline, which a read error may explain. CDR3 region: CASRAPAAETQYF. CDR3 nucleotides: TGTGCTAGCAGGGCGCCCGCCGCTGAGACCCAGTACTTC. This rearrangement joins TRBV7-7 to TRBJ2-5; a possible D gene is TRBD1 (5 bases). The length of the CDR3 is 13 residues. Germline V CDR1 and CDR2: SSHAT, FNYEAQ (reference sequence).

This rearrangement joins TRBV7-2 to TRBJ2-3, with 8 bases that match TRBD2. With 4 bases clipped from V and 6 bases from J, the junction kept 9 bases outside the gene matches. The CDR3 has 15 amino acids. Germline V gene data show CDR1 as SGHTA and CDR2 as FQGNSA. The CDR3 coding sequence is TGTGCCAGCAGCTCAGACGTAGCGGGGTTGGATACGCAGTATTTT. This translates into CASSSDVAGLDTQYF.

This chain connects TRBV29-1 to TRBJ2-7; a possible D gene is TRBD2 (6 bases). This CDR3 region has 15 residues. V shed 5 bases and J shed 2 bases, with 19 bases lying between them. Germline values: CDR1 SQVTM, CDR2 ANQGSEA. CDR3 nucleotides: TGCAGCGTTTACAACCCTCGGGGCGGGGCCTACGAGCAGTACTTC. It codes for CSVYNPRGGAYEQYF.

The chain links TRBV7-2 to TRBJ2-7; D is perhaps TRBD1 (5 bases). Deletions cut 5 bases from V and 0 bases from J, with 11 bases between. This CDR3 is 14 amino acids long. Germline-derived CDR1 and CDR2 are SGHTA and FQGNSA. The CDR3 bases are TGTGCCAGCAGCCGCCACGGACACTCCTACGAGCAGTACTTC. This gives the protein CASSRHGHSYEQYF.

The rearrangement links TRBV2 to TRBJ1-5, with 9 positions matching TRBD1. The germline CDR1 and CDR2 sequences are SNHLY and FYNNEI. This CDR3 spans 16 amino acids. With V trimmed by 5 bases and J by 4 bases, 9 bases remained unmatched. The CDR3 region has the DNA TGTGCCAGCAGTAAGCGGACCGGGACAGGGAATCAGCCCCAGCATTTT. It translates to CASSKRTGTGNQPQHF. Full variable domain (rest looked up from reference TRBV2 and TRBJ1-5): EPEVTQTPSHQVTQMGQEVILRCVPISNHLYFYWYRQILGQKVEFLVSFYNNEISEKSEIFDDQFSVERPDGSNFTLKIRSTKLEDSAMYFCASSKRTGTGNQPQHFGDGTRLSIL.

This chain joins TRBV7-2 and TRBJ2-3; D gene ambiguous. CDR1 and CDR2 (germline): SGHTA, FQGNSA. The CDR3 contains 14 residues. V lost 1 base and J lost 0, with 5 bases in between. The CDR3 region is CASSLVRSTDTQYF. Written as DNA, the CDR3 is TGTGCCAGCAGCTTAGTACGGAGCACAGATACGCAGTATTTT.

This clone appeared once. The V and J genes are TRBV6-1 and TRBJ1-4, with D uncertain. The germline V gene has CDR1 MNHNS and CDR2 SASEGT. The CDR3 runs to 15 residues. V was trimmed by 7 bases and J by 8 bases, leaving 20 bases between them. CDR3 residues: CASKRTPFREEKLFF. Written as DNA, the CDR3 is TGTGCCAGCAAAAGGACCCCCTTTCGGGAGGAAAAACTGTTTTTT.